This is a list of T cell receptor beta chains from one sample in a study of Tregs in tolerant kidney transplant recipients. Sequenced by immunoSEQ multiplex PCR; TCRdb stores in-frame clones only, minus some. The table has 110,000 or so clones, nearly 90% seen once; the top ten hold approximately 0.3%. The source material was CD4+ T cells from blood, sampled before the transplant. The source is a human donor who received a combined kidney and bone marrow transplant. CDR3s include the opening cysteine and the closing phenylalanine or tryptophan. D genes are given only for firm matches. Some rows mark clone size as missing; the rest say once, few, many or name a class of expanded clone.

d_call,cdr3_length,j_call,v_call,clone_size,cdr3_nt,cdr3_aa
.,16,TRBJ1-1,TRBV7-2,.,TGTGCCAGCAGCCCATTAGGGGGGGGAGCGAACACTGAAGCTTTCTTT,CASSPLGGGANTEAFF
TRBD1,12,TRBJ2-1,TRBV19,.,TGTGCCAGTAGTATATACCAGGGGGAGAAGTTCTTC,CASSIYQGEKFF
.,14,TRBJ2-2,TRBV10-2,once,TGCGCCAGCAGTGTGTCCAGGAACACCGGGGAGCTGTTTTTT,CASSVSRNTGELFF
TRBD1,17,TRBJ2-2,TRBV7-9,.,TGTGCCAGCAGCTTCTATCCGGGACAGGCGAACACCGGGGAGCTGTTTTTT,CASSFYPGQANTGELFF
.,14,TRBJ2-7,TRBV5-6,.,TGTGCCAGCAGCCGAGCAGGGGCCGCCTACGAGCAGTACTTC,CASSRAGAAYEQYF
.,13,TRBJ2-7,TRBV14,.,TGTGCCAGCAGCCCGAATGGGGGCGGCGAGCAGTACTTC,CASSPNGGGEQYF
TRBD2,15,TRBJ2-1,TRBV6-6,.,TGTGCCAGCAGTTCCTCTACTAGCGGGAGGGATGAGCAGTTCTTC,CASSSSTSGRDEQFF
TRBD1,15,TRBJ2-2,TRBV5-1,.,TGCGCCAGCAGCCTGGGACAGGGGTCGGTCGGGGAGCTGTTTTTT,CASSLGQGSVGELFF
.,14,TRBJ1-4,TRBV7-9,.,TGTGCCAGCAGCTCGAGGGCGGGTAATGAAAAACTGTTTTTT,CASSSRAGNEKLFF
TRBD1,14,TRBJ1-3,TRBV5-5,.,TGTGCCAGCACCGGGACAGTCTCTGGAAACACCATATATTTT,CASTGTVSGNTIYF
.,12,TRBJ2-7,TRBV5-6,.,TGTGCCAGCAGCTTGGTCGAGGACGAGCAGTACTTC,CASSLVEDEQYF
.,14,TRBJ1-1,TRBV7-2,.,TGTGCCAGCAGCTTATTGCAGGCCAACACTGAAGCTTTCTTT,CASSLLQANTEAFF
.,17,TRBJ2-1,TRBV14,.,TGTGCCAGCAGCAACATCCTTTCGTGGGGCGACAACAATGAGCAGTTCTTC,CASSNILSWGDNNEQFF
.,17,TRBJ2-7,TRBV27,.,TGTGCCAGCAGTTTATCGCCCTACCTGGGGGGAGCTTACGAGCAGTACTTC,CASSLSPYLGGAYEQYF
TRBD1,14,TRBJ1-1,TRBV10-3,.,TGTGCCATCACCTCAGGACAGGGAGGCACTGAAGCTTTCTTT,CAITSGQGGTEAFF
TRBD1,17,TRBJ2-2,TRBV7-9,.,TGTGCCATATCTAAAAAGGGACAGTCGGCGAGCACCGGGGAGCTGTTTTTT,CAISKKGQSASTGELFF
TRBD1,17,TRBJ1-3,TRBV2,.,TGTGCCAGCAGTGAAGTGGGACAGGGACTCTCTGGAAACACCATATATTTT,CASSEVGQGLSGNTIYF
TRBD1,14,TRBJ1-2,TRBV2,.,TGTGCCAGCCTTAGACAGGGCCTTAACTATGGCTACACCTTC,CASLRQGLNYGYTF
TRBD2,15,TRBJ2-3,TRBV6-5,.,TGTGCCAGCAGTTTAGCGGGGGGGCGCACAGATACGCAGTATTTT,CASSLAGGRTDTQYF
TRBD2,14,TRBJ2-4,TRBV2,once,TGTGCCAGCAGTCAGACTAGCTCCCTAAACATTCAGTACTTC,CASSQTSSLNIQYF
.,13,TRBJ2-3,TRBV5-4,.,TGTGCCAGCAGTGGGATATTAGGAGGGACGCAGTATTTT,CASSGILGGTQYF
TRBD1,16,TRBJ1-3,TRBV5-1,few,TGCGCCAGCAGCCTCTCGACAGGGAGTGGTGGAAACACCATATATTTT,CASSLSTGSGGNTIYF
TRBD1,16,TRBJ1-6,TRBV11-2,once,TGTGCCAGCAGCCCATGGGACAGGGTTAATAATTCACCCCTCCACTTT,CASSPWDRVNNSPLHF
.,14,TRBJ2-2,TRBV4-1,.,TGCGCCAGCAGCCAAGAAAGCTATGGCGGGGAGCTGTTTTTT,CASSQESYGGELFF
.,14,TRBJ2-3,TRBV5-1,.,TGCGCCAGCAGCTTGGCCGATGCCCGAGTTACGCAGTATTTT,CASSLADARVTQYF
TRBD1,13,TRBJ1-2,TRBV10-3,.,TGTGCCATCGGGGACAGGGGGCGGAATGGCTACACCTTC,CAIGDRGRNGYTF
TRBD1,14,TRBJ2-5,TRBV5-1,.,TGCGCCAGCGCCAGGCGGACAGGGCAAGAGACCCAGTACTTC,CASARRTGQETQYF
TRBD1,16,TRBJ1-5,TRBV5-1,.,TGCGCCAGCAGCCCCGGACAGGGGGGTTTCAATCAGCCCCAGCATTTT,CASSPGQGGFNQPQHF
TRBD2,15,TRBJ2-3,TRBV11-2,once,TGTGCCAGCAGCTTAGGTAGCGGGGGCACAGATACGCAGTATTTT,CASSLGSGGTDTQYF
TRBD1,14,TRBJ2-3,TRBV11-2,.,TGTGCCAGCAGCTTCGGGACAGTAGTAGATACGCAGTATTTT,CASSFGTVVDTQYF
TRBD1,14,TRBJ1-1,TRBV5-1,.,TGCGCCAGCAGCCTAAACAGGGGGCTCACTGAAGCTTTCTTT,CASSLNRGLTEAFF
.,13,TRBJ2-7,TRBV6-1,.,TGTGCCAGCAGCGGACAGTACTCCTACGAGCAGTACTTC,CASSGQYSYEQYF
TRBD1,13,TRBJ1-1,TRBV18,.,TGTGCCAGCTTTAAGGGGGCAACTACAGAAGCTTTCTTT,CASFKGATTEAFF
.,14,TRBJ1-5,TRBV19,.,TGTGCCAGTAGTACGGGGAATGGCAATCAGCCCCAGCATTTT,CASSTGNGNQPQHF
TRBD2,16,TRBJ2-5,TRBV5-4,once,TGTGCCAGCAGCTTGGGGCTAGCGGGGGGGGAAGAGACCCAGTACTTC,CASSLGLAGGEETQYF
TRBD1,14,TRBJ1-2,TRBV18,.,TGTGCCAGCTCACCGGACAGGCGCAACTATGGCTACACCTTC,CASSPDRRNYGYTF
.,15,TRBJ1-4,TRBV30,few,TGTGCCTGGAGCGCGCCGGGCAAAGGGGTAGAAAAACTGTTTTTT,CAWSAPGKGVEKLFF
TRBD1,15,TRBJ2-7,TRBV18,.,TGTGCCAGCTCCCAGGACAGGGGGGAATCCTACGAGCAGTACTTC,CASSQDRGESYEQYF
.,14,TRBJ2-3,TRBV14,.,TGTGCCAGCAGCTTATGGACTCGCACAGATACGCAGTATTTT,CASSLWTRTDTQYF
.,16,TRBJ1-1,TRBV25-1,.,TGTGCCAGCAGTGAGCCTTCGCAGGGTGTAGGGACTGAAGCTTTCTTT,CASSEPSQGVGTEAFF
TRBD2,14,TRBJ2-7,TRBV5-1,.,TGCGCCAGCGGAGCGGGGGATCTTAACTACGAGCAGTACTTC,CASGAGDLNYEQYF
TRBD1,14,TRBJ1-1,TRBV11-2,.,TGTGCCAGCAGCTTACAGGGGGAGAACACTGAAGCTTTCTTT,CASSLQGENTEAFF
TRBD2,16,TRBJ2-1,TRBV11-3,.,TGTGCCAGCAGCTCCTACTTGGGACTAGCGAGGGGGGAGCAGTTCTTC,CASSSYLGLARGEQFF
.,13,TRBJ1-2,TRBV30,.,TGTGCCTGGGCCCCGGGAGGGAGCTATGGCTACACCTTC,CAWAPGGSYGYTF
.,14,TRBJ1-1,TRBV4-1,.,TGCGCCAGCAGCACTTACAGGGACGACACTGAAGCTTTCTTT,CASSTYRDDTEAFF
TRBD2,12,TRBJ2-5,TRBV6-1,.,TGTGCCAGCAGGAGCGGGGGCCAGACCCAGTACTTC,CASRSGGQTQYF
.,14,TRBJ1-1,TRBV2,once,TGTGCCAGCAAAATGGTCGGTACCAACACTGAAGCTTTCTTT,CASKMVGTNTEAFF
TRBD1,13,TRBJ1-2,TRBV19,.,TGTGCCAGTAGTCGACAGGGCAGCTATGGCTACACCTTC,CASSRQGSYGYTF
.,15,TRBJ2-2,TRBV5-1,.,TGCGCCAGCAGCTTGTTCGGTGCGAACACCGGGGAGCTGTTTTTT,CASSLFGANTGELFF
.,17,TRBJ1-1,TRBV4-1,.,TGCGCCAGCAGCCAACTCCTACCTCCTCGGTTTAACACTGAAGCTTTCTTT,CASSQLLPPRFNTEAFF
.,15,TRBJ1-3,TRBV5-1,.,TGCGCCAGCAGCTCGGGGGGCAAGGGCGGAAACACCATATATTTT,CASSSGGKGGNTIYF